One and the same sample provided the 23 T cell receptor beta chains below, sequenced in a study of response to subunit inactivated influenza vaccine. MiXCR was run by TCRdb on the RT-PCR reads, yielding one entry per CDR3 protein. The sample yields about 650,000 distinct CDR3 sequences, 15% to 19% seen once. Sequencing was performed on PBMCs from blood, taken 11 to 12 days after vaccination. All receptors derive from a man over 45 who received an inactivated influenza vaccine.

This clonotype was counted many times. The rearrangement links TRBV7-2 to TRBJ1-6, with D possibly being TRBD1 (5 bases). Germline loops: CDR1 SGHTA, CDR2 FQGNSA. V was clipped by 4 bases and J by 6 bases, with 13 bases between them. The CDR3 runs 15 residues. In DNA form, the CDR3 reads TGTGCCAGCAGCTACGACAGCTTCCTTAATTCACCCCTCCACTTT. It yields the protein CASSYDSFLNSPLHF.

The table lists this clonotype with a count of one. The V call is TRBV20-1, the J call TRBJ2-3; 15 nucleotides line up with TRBD2. This CDR3 has 16 amino acids. V trimming: 4 bases; J trimming: 2 bases; junction bases outside the gene matches: 4. In germline, CDR1 is DFQATT, CDR2 SNEGSKA (reference sequence). The CDR3 DNA follows: TGCAGTGCTACTGGGACTAGCGGGGGGAACACAGATACGCAGTATTTT. Translation: CSATGTSGGNTDTQYF.

The chain recombines TRBV9 with TRBJ1-2; D possibly corresponds to TRBD1 (6 bases). CDR1 and CDR2 (germline): SGDLS, YYNGEE. With 7 bases removed from V and 5 bases from J, the gap between germline ends came to 21 bases. The CDR3 length is 15 residues. CDR3 residues: CASGGPGPDSYGYTF. The CDR3 DNA follows: TGTGCCAGCGGGGGGCCAGGGCCTGATAGTTATGGCTACACCTTC.

This clonotype occurred a few times. V usage is TRBV5-4 and J usage is TRBJ1-1; no clear D. Germline CDR1 SGHNT, CDR2 YYREEE (reference sequence). Trimming stripped 0 bases from V and 0 bases from J, with 6 bases between. The length of the CDR3 is 14 residues. CDR3: CASSLGEVNTEAFF. CDR3 sequence (DNA): TGTGCCAGCAGCTTGGGGGAGGTGAACACTGAAGCTTTCTTT.

This rearrangement joins TRBV4-3 to TRBJ2-7; D is perhaps TRBD1 or TRBD2 (5 bases each). The CDR3 is 14 residues long. The germline CDR1 and CDR2 sequences are LGHNA and YSLEER. V dropped 4 bases and J dropped 1 base, with 11 bases sitting between them. CDR3 sequence reads: CASSRGRDSYEQYF. As DNA, the CDR3 is TGCGCCAGCAGCCGGGGACGGGATTCCTACGAGCAGTACTTC.

This chain uses TRBV29-1 with TRBJ1-2; D gene ambiguous. The CDR3 totals 15 residues. CDR1 is SQVTM and CDR2 is ANQGSEA in the germline V gene. The V and J ends lost 6 bases and 4 bases respectively, with 21 bases between them. The CDR3 reads CSVAMDPSGIYGYTF. Written as DNA, the CDR3 is TGCAGCGTCGCTATGGACCCTTCCGGCATCTATGGCTACACCTTC.

In this sample, this clonotype turned up a few times. The chain carries TRBV24-1 and TRBJ2-5, with 9 nucleotides matching TRBD1. The trim removed 3 bases at V and 5 bases at J, leaving 9 bases unmatched. Per germline, CDR1 KGHDR and CDR2 SFDVKD. The CDR3 is made up of 16 amino acids. The CDR3 sequence: CATSDPGQGFGETQYF. The CDR3 DNA reads as TGTGCCACCAGTGATCCAGGACAGGGGTTTGGGGAGACCCAGTACTTC.

This chain uses TRBV7-8 with TRBJ2-7; tentative D call: TRBD1 (6 bases). Germline CDR1 is SGHVS and CDR2 is FQNEAQ. The CDR3 contains 16 residues. V gave up 5 bases and J gave up 2 bases, with 19 bases separating them. The CDR3 is CASSPEGWGRPYEQYF. The CDR3 coding sequence is TGTGCCAGCAGCCCTGAGGGTTGGGGGCGTCCCTACGAGCAGTACTTC.

The chain combines TRBV20-1 with TRBJ2-4; 12 nucleotides line up with TRBD2. Trimming cost V 5 bases and J 1 base; bases outside gene matches: 6. CDR3 length: 16 amino acids. The germline V gene has CDR1 DFQATT and CDR2 SNEGSKA (reference sequence). CDR3 sequence reads: CSALSLAGGAKNIQYF. The CDR3 nucleotides are TGCAGTGCTCTGTCCCTAGCGGGAGGGGCCAAAAACATTCAGTACTTC.

This clonotype turned up a few times. The CDR3 loop is CATSDPQQSGANVLTF. The CDR3 region has the DNA TGTGCCACCAGTGACCCACAGCAGTCTGGGGCCAACGTCCTGACTTTC. This chain connects TRBV24-1 to TRBJ2-6, with no clear D. Germline V gene sequence: CDR1 KGHDR, CDR2 SFDVKD. V was shortened by 4 bases and J by 1 base, with 10 bases between the two germline ends. The CDR3 spans 16 residues.

The chain joins TRBV13 to TRBJ1-1; D possibly corresponds to TRBD1 (6 bases). The V and J ends lost 1 base and 7 bases respectively, with 13 bases between them. Germline CDR1 and CDR2: PRHDT and FYEKMQ (reference sequence). The CDR3 has 14 amino acids. The CDR3, as DNA: TGTGCCAGCAGCTTAGCACGGGAAGGGGGTGAAGCTTTCTTT. It is translated as CASSLAREGGEAFF.

CDR3: CAWSYDRESSYEQYF. DNA for the CDR3: TGTGCCTGGAGTTACGACAGGGAAAGCTCCTACGAGCAGTACTTC. J is TRBJ2-7 and V is TRBV30; the match to TRBD1 covers 7 bases. Germline CDR1 and CDR2: GTSNPN and SVGIG (reference sequence). J lost 0 bases, V lost 2 bases, and 7 bases had no gene match. CDR3 length equals 15 residues.

This clonotype was detected only once. The chain carries TRBV7-2 and TRBJ2-1, with D possibly TRBD2 on 5 matching bases. The CDR3 totals 15 residues. Trimming cost V 2 bases and J 12 bases, with 20 bases left between them. Germline CDR1 reads SGHTA; CDR2 reads FQGNSA. CDR3 sequence: CASSLRWAPGGGQFF. The DNA of the CDR3 is TGTGCCAGCAGCTTAAGGTGGGCTCCCGGAGGAGGGCAGTTCTTC.

The V call is TRBV3-1, the J call TRBJ2-1; D is perhaps TRBD2 (6 bases). CDR3 length: 14 residues. The germline CDR1 and CDR2 sequences are LGHDT and YNNKEL (reference sequence). V was pared by 2 bases and J by 8 bases, with 13 bases between. The chain's CDR3 is CASSQLTSSHEQFF. For the CDR3, the DNA is TGTGCCAGCAGCCAATTGACTAGTTCCCATGAGCAGTTCTTC.

The rearrangement uses TRBV4-3 and TRBJ1-2; D is unresolved. Trimming removed 5 bases at V and 2 bases at J, with 15 bases between. CDR3 length: 15 amino acids. Looked up from germline, CDR1 is LGHNA and CDR2 is YSLEER. The CDR3 nucleotides are TGCGCCAGCAGCGTACGGCGTAGGGAGAACTATGGCTACACCTTC. Its protein is CASSVRRRENYGYTF.

J is TRBJ2-7 and V is TRBV11-2; possible D gene TRBD2, 6 bases. Trimming removed 3 bases from V and 3 bases from J, with 12 bases in between. Germline loops: CDR1 SGHAT, CDR2 FQNNGV. The length of the CDR3 is 14 residues. Written as DNA, the CDR3 is TGTGCCAGCAGCTTGGGGACTCAGCTCTACGAGCAGTACTTC. This gives the protein CASSLGTQLYEQYF.

There are a few counts of this clonotype. The chain recombines TRBV12-3 or TRBV12-4 with TRBJ1-2; D gene uncertain. Between the trimmed V and J ends, which lost 5 bases and 1 base, there was a span of 11 bases. The CDR3 is 14 residues long. CDR3 loop: CASSAKAGNYGYTF. The DNA for the CDR3 is TGTGCCAGCAGTGCGAAGGCCGGTAACTATGGCTACACCTTC.

This clonotype was observed a handful of times. The genes are TRBV2 and TRBJ2-7; D call uncertain. The germline V gene has CDR1 SNHLY and CDR2 FYNNEI. The length of the CDR3 is 14 residues. Trimming took 2 bases from V and 2 from J, leaving 10 bases between them. The chain's CDR3 is CASSEFLGTYEQYF. The DNA of the CDR3 is TGTGCCAGCAGTGAATTTCTTGGAACCTACGAGCAGTACTTC.

The J gene is TRBJ1-5, the V gene TRBV7-8; the D is unclear. V dropped 0 bases and J dropped 4 bases, with 13 bases sitting between them. There are 16 residues in the CDR3. Germline V CDR1 and CDR2: SGHVS, FQNEAQ. The DNA of the CDR3 is TGTGCCAGCAGCTTAGCGCTAGTAAGCGTTAATCAGCCCCAGCATTTT. Encoded protein: CASSLALVSVNQPQHF.

This chain links TRBV4-1 with TRBJ2-7, with no clear D. The CDR3 length is 15 residues. Per germline, CDR1 MGHRA and CDR2 YSYEKL. Trimming cost V 2 bases and J 2 bases, with 13 bases left between them. The CDR3 DNA sequence: TGCGCCAGCAGCCAAACTGGCCAGACAACCTACGAGCAGTACTTC. Its protein is CASSQTGQTTYEQYF.

The CDR3 reads CASSQFVLPSTSNTGELFF. CDR3 bases: TGCGCCAGCAGCCAATTCGTTCTACCTTCGACAAGCAACACCGGGGAGCTGTTTTTT. The rearrangement links TRBV4-3 to TRBJ2-2; D not resolved. Germline CDR1 is LGHNA and CDR2 is YSLEER. The V and J ends lost 2 bases and 2 bases respectively, with 21 bases between them. CDR3 length: 19 amino acids.

A few counts support this clonotype. The J gene is TRBJ2-4, the V gene TRBV18; D not certain. The germline V and J ends were trimmed by 3 bases and 5 bases, with 17 bases remaining between them. This CDR3 is 16 amino acids long. Germline V CDR1 and CDR2: KGHSH, LQKENI. CDR3 coding DNA: TGTGCCAGCTCACCCGTTGCGACCCTAGGCGAAAACATTCAGTACTTC. Translated: CASSPVATLGENIQYF.

This clonotype was seen a handful of times. The chain recombines TRBV29-1 with TRBJ2-4; D might be TRBD1 (6 bases). This CDR3 is 12 amino acids long. Germline loops: CDR1 SQVTM, CDR2 ANQGSEA. Trimming pared 7 bases from V and 5 bases from J, leaving 12 bases between. This CDR3 is CSATGYQNIQYF. In DNA, the CDR3 is TGCAGCGCCACAGGGTACCAAAACATTCAGTACTTC.